What follows describes a single T cell receptor (beta chain). No antigen is known for it. This sample stems from a study of shared clonotypes between healthy human individuals. The CDR3 is 14 residues long. V was cut by 3 bases and J by 0 bases, with 9 bases left in between. Germline V gene lookup returns CDR1 SGHTA and CDR2 FQGNSA. TCRdb's table, derived via immunoSEQ multiplex PCR, lists solely in-frame clones and lacks some. The sample has 2.5 million or so clones; around nine tenths are singletons. Study-wide findings and caveats: A handful of donors shared 4.5% to 6.5% of their naive CD4 clonotypes.

The V call is TRBV7-2, the J call TRBJ2-7, with D possibly being TRBD1 or TRBD2 (5 bases each). Sequencing was performed on naive CD4+ T cells sorted from blood. Subset specified: CD45RA+ positively selected. The receptor comes from a man between 18 and 35 years old in good health. This CDR3 reads CASSFWDGSYEQYF. The CDR3 region has the DNA TGTGCCAGCAGCTTCTGGGACGGCTCCTACGAGCAGTACTTC.